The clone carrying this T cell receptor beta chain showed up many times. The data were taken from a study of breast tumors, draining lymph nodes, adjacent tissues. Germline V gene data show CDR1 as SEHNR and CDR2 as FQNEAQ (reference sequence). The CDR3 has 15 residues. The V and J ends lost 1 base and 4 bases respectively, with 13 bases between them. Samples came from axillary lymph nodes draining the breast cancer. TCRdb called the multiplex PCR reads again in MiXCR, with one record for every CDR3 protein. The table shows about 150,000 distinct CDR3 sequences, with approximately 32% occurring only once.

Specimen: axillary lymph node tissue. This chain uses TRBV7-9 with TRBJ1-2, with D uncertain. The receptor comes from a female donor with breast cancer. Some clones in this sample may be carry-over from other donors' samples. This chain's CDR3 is CASSLVGSASYGYTF. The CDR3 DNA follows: TGTGCCAGCAGCTTAGTAGGTTCGGCCAGCTATGGCTACACCTTC.